These 21 T cell receptor beta chains came from one sample sequenced in a study of blood T cell repertoires in COVID-19. TCRdb keeps only in-frame clones here, not all; method: immunoSEQ multiplex PCR. The data contain about 440,000 clones, roughly 88% of them singletons. The sequencing input was PBMCs or T cells enriched from blood (not recorded which). These receptors came from a man younger than 30 who had recovered from COVID-19.

The chain employs TRBV9 and TRBJ2-1; weak D call: TRBD1 (6 bases). There are 14 residues in the CDR3. V lost 4 bases and J 7 bases, leaving 15 bases between the germline ends. Germline assignment: CDR1 SGDLS and CDR2 YYNGEE. The CDR3 spells CASSIQPGVNEQFF. DNA for the CDR3: TGTGCCAGCAGCATTCAACCAGGGGTAAATGAGCAGTTCTTC.

The V gene is TRBV9, the J gene TRBJ2-1; 8 bases fit TRBD1. This CDR3 has 15 amino acids. Germline CDR1 SGDLS, CDR2 YYNGEE. With V trimmed by 0 bases and J by 12 bases, 11 bases remained unmatched. DNA of the CDR3: TGTGCCAGCAGCGTAGAGTTAGGGACTGACAGGGGGCAGTTCTTC. It translates to CASSVELGTDRGQFF.

The gene calls are TRBV24-1 and TRBJ2-1, with 11 positions matching TRBD2. Germline V gives CDR1 KGHDR, CDR2 SFDVKD. V lost 7 bases and J lost 3; bases outside the gene matches: 10. The CDR3 contains 17 residues. CDR3 protein: CATSGLAGPRGYNEQFF. The CDR3 nucleotides are TGTGCCACCAGCGGACTAGCGGGCCCTCGAGGCTACAATGAGCAGTTCTTC.

The chain links TRBV28 to TRBJ1-2; weak D call: TRBD1 (5 bases). V was trimmed by 10 bases and J by 4 bases, leaving 13 bases between them. This CDR3 is built from 12 residues. Germline CDR1 is MDHEN and CDR2 is SYDVKM. In DNA, the CDR3 is TGTGCCACCTTATCTGACAGCTATGGCTACACCTTC. The encoded protein is CATLSDSYGYTF.

A note on this clone: Additional DNA sequences in this sample encode the identical CDR3. The chain is built from TRBV9 and TRBJ1-5; 7 bases map to TRBD1. After removal of 4 bases from V and 2 bases from J, the junction contained 3 bases not matched to a gene. The CDR3 spans 14 residues. Looked up from germline, CDR1 is SGDLS and CDR2 is YYNGEE. The CDR3 loop is CASSPGQGNQPQHF. The CDR3 nucleotides are TGTGCCAGCAGCCCCGGACAGGGCAATCAGCCCCAGCATTTT. Combining the CDR3 with reference TRBV9 and TRBJ1-5 gives the whole variable domain DSGVTQTPKHLITATGQRVTLRCSPRSGDLSVYWYQQSLDQGLQFLIQYYNGEERAKGNILERFSAQQFPDLHSELNLSSLELGDSALYFCASSPGQGNQPQHFGDGTRLSIL.

V is TRBV7-9 and J is TRBJ1-2; D is perhaps TRBD1 (6 bases). The germline gives CDR1 SEHNR, CDR2 FQNEAQ (reference sequence). The CDR3 loop spans 18 amino acids. V was clipped by 6 bases and J by 0 bases, with 23 bases between them. CDR3 sequence reads: CASSSGWTESNSNYGYTF. DNA of the CDR3: TGTGCCAGCAGTTCAGGGTGGACAGAGAGTAACTCTAACTATGGCTACACCTTC.

The chain couples TRBV11-1 to TRBJ1-3; D ambiguous. CDR1 is SGHAT, CDR2 FQDESV, per germline (reference sequence). The germline V and J ends were trimmed by 1 base and 0 bases, with 10 bases remaining between them. This CDR3 comprises 16 residues. In nucleotides, the CDR3 is TGTGCCAGCAGCTTAGGACCGGGATCCTCTGGAAACACCATATATTTT. Translating gives CASSLGPGSSGNTIYF. Drawing the rest from reference TRBV11-1 and TRBJ1-3, the complete variable domain is EAEVAQSPRYKITEKSQAVAFWCDPISGHATLYWYRQILGQGPELLVQFQDESVVDDSQLPKDRFSAERLKGVDSTLKIQPAELGDSAMYLCASSLGPGSSGNTIYFGEGSWLTVV.

The genes are TRBV11-2 and TRBJ2-3; 9 nucleotides match TRBD2. The germline V gene encodes CDR1 SGHAT and CDR2 FQNNGV. With V trimmed by 5 bases and J by 2 bases, 8 bases remained unmatched. The CDR3 covers 16 residues. The CDR3 nucleotides are TGTGCCAGCAGCCCCCGTAGCGGGGGTATCACAGATACGCAGTATTTT. This sequence encodes CASSPRSGGITDTQYF.

The chain has TRBV6-1 and TRBJ2-7, with TRBD2 as a possible D gene (5 bases). Between the trimmed V and J ends, which lost 2 bases and 1 base, there was a span of 12 bases. The CDR3 is made up of 15 amino acids. CDR1 MNHNS and CDR2 SASEGT come from the germline V gene. As DNA, the CDR3 is TGTGCCAGCAGTGAATATGAGGGTTATTCCTACGAGCAGTACTTC. Its translation is CASSEYEGYSYEQYF.

This clone was recorded once. V and J are TRBV19 and TRBJ1-1; 9 bases line up with TRBD1. The germline gives CDR1 LNHDA, CDR2 SQIVND (reference sequence). J was trimmed by 10 bases and V by 4 bases; bases with no gene match: 13. CDR3 length: 15 amino acids. CDR3 bases: TGTGCCAGTAGTAGAGAGTCCGGGACAGGGATTTTAGCTTTCTTT. This sequence encodes CASSRESGTGILAFF.

J is TRBJ2-1 and V is TRBV20-1, with D tentatively TRBD1 (5 bases). The CDR3 runs 14 residues. V was shortened by 3 bases and J by 7 bases, with 16 bases between the two germline ends. CDR1 DFQATT and CDR2 SNEGSKA come from the germline V gene (reference sequence). CDR3 sequence: CSASFRDRRNEQFF. For the CDR3, the DNA is TGCAGTGCTAGTTTCAGGGATCGGAGAAATGAGCAGTTCTTC.

In DNA, the CDR3 is TGTGCCAGCAGGGCTAACCGGGACAGGGGGCCTTACGAGCAGTACTTC. This translates into CASRANRDRGPYEQYF. The V and J genes are TRBV27 and TRBJ2-7; 12 bases fit TRBD1. Germline CDR1 is MNHEY and CDR2 is SMNVEV (reference sequence). V was clipped by 6 bases and J by 4 bases; unmatched bases: 10. CDR3 size: 16 residues.

The chain couples TRBV5-6 to TRBJ1-2, with 7 bases lining up with TRBD1. This CDR3 comprises 14 residues. Germline CDR1 is SGHDT and CDR2 is YYEEEE. Trimming at V came to 4 bases and at J to 8 bases, leaving 11 bases not matched to a gene. The CDR3 DNA reads as TGTGCCAGCAGCAGACTGGGACAGACAAGGGGCTACACCTTC. Protein: CASSRLGQTRGYTF.

V gene TRBV5-8 combines with J gene TRBJ2-5; no definite D call. The V gene's germline CDR1 is SGHTS and CDR2 YDEGEE. V lost 3 bases and J 4 bases, leaving 22 bases between the germline ends. CDR3 length: 17 amino acids. This chain's CDR3 is CASSSVGVMGLGETQYF. DNA for the CDR3: TGTGCCAGCAGCTCCGTCGGAGTCATGGGTTTGGGAGAGACCCAGTACTTC.

The rearrangement uses TRBV5-4 and TRBJ2-5, with 13 nucleotides matching TRBD2. Germline loops: CDR1 SGHNT, CDR2 YYREEE (reference sequence). This CDR3 has 18 residues. V lost 5 bases, J lost 1 base, and 11 bases stayed unmatched. CDR3 sequence: CASSRKLAGGSPQETQYF. The CDR3 DNA sequence: TGTGCCAGCAGTCGGAAACTAGCGGGGGGGTCCCCCCAAGAGACCCAGTACTTC.

V usage is TRBV13 and J usage is TRBJ1-5; 7 nucleotides align to TRBD1. Trimming cost V 1 base and J 2 bases; bases outside gene matches: 2. From germline, CDR1 is PRHDT and CDR2 FYEKMQ (reference sequence). This CDR3 comprises 15 residues. CDR3 loop: CASSLARGGNQPQHF. CDR3 bases: TGTGCCAGCAGCTTAGCCAGGGGGGGCAATCAGCCCCAGCATTTT.

The rearrangement joins TRBV5-5 to TRBJ1-2; 7 bases agree with TRBD1. From germline, CDR1 is SGHKS and CDR2 YYEKEE (reference sequence). J gave up 1 base and V 4 bases, and 4 bases lay outside the gene matches. This CDR3 has 14 amino acids. The CDR3 loop reads CASSPGQSNYGYTF. Here the CDR3 DNA reads TGTGCCAGCAGCCCGGGACAGAGTAACTATGGCTACACCTTC.

In its sample, this clone was seen once. The gene calls are TRBV24-1 and TRBJ2-2, with TRBD2 identical over 7 bases. The CDR3 extends over 18 amino acids. Trimming took 1 base from V and 0 from J; bases not matched to a gene: 7. Germline V gene lookup returns CDR1 KGHDR and CDR2 SFDVKD. CDR3 region: CATSDFWAGASNTGELFF. CDR3 coding DNA: TGTGCCACCAGTGATTTTTGGGCGGGAGCCTCGAACACCGGGGAGCTGTTTTTT.

This rearrangement joins TRBV5-1 to TRBJ1-2; no clear D gene. Germline loops: CDR1 SGHRS, CDR2 YFSETQ. This CDR3 spans 14 amino acids. V gave up 0 bases and J gave up 1 base, with 7 bases separating them. The CDR3, as DNA: TGCGCCAGCAGCTTGGGTTCCTTTAACTATGGCTACACCTTC. Protein: CASSLGSFNYGYTF.

The genes are TRBV18 and TRBJ2-1; a possible D gene is TRBD1 (6 bases). Deletions cut 4 bases from V and 0 bases from J, with 16 bases between. The CDR3 is 17 amino acids. Per germline, CDR1 KGHSH and CDR2 LQKENI. The CDR3 coding sequence is TGTGCCAGCTCACGACAACAGGGTGGGGGCTCCTACAATGAGCAGTTCTTC. Protein product: CASSRQQGGGSYNEQFF.

The J gene is TRBJ2-5, the V gene TRBV28; TRBD2 might be the D (6 bases). The CDR3 totals 15 residues. The ends were cut back, 0 bases at V and 2 bases at J, with 10 bases in the middle. The V gene's germline CDR1 is MDHEN and CDR2 SYDVKM. Here the CDR3 DNA reads TGTGCCAGCAGTTTATGGGATAGCGGTCAAGAGACCCAGTACTTC. Its translation: CASSLWDSGQETQYF.